This T cell receptor (beta chain) is from a study of preoperative IRX-2 immunotherapy in early breast cancer. Treatment meaning: preoperative locoregional IRX-2 cytokine immunotherapy. This phase Ib study tested locoregional IRX-2 cytokine immunotherapy given before surgery. Generated by immunoSEQ multiplex PCR, the TCRdb table keeps only in-frame clones and is missing some. The data contain 39,000 or so clones, approximately 75% of them singletons. Sequences were derived from tumor tissue, sampled after IRX-2 immunotherapy. The clonotype comes from a human donor with breast cancer.

The CDR3 region is CSATEGGFQPQHF. Written as DNA, the CDR3 is TGCAGCGCTACCGAGGGGGGATTTCAGCCCCAGCATTTT. The chain carries TRBV29-1 and TRBJ1-5, with D perhaps matching TRBD1 (6 bases). Germline CDR1 reads SQVTM; CDR2 reads ANQGSEA. Trimming took off 7 bases at V and 6 bases at J, with 16 bases between the two ends. The CDR3 sequence is 13 residues long.